This TCR beta chain was retrieved from a study of blood T cell repertoires in COVID-19. At the level of the study: T cells, B-cell-depleted T cells, or PBMCs supplied cDNA or gDNA.

V lost 1 base, J lost 6 bases, and 9 bases lay in between. The CDR3 is made up of 13 amino acids. The germline V gene has CDR1 SEHNR and CDR2 FQNEAQ (reference sequence). During active infection, Seattle patients enrolled and were then monitored through disease. In the original workflow: Amplification with reference gene primers provided the estimates of nucleated cell counts. Measured with immunoSEQ multiplex PCR; TCRdb has only the in-frame clones, and not every one. V, J and clone size are those of that table, while D and trimming were read from the DNA. The sample lists 250,000 to 350,000 clones, approximately 87% occurring once.

This receptor was taken from a woman aged 25 to 39 with COVID-19, enrolled during active disease. The chain is built from TRBV7-9 and TRBJ1-2; unclear D gene. Source material: peripheral blood. The chain's CDR3 is CASSLEGVNGYTF. The CDR3 DNA is TGTGCCAGCAGCTTAGAAGGAGTAAATGGCTACACCTTC.